This T cell receptor beta chain came from a study of T cell responses to AZD1222 COVID-19 vaccine. Study as a whole: Second doses were pooled across both intervals (about 4 or about 12 weeks). Study-level results: Regions left unmutated in variants are reportedly the target of nearly half of spike-specific TCRs. Sampling captured repertoires only after the peak T cell response. Spike-specific TCR breadth and depth both grew after two AZD1222 doses.

Method: immunoSEQ multiplex PCR; TCRdb's copy keeps in-frame clones and lacks some. The data hold about 140,000 clones, with 80% to 95% observed a single time. The CDR3 is 14 residues long. The V segment lost 9 bases and the J segment 8 bases; nucleotides outside the gene matches: 14. Germline V gene lookup returns CDR1 SNHLY and CDR2 FYNNEI. Comments on this clone: The target antigen is unknown.

The chain links TRBV2 to TRBJ1-2, with 8 bases identical to TRBD1. The TCR originated in an adult in good health. This specimen was peripheral blood, taken on day 0 of AZD1222 vaccination. The CDR3 protein is CASSPGQEYGGYTF. CDR3 DNA: TGTGCCAGTTCCCCGGGACAGGAATATGGCGGCTACACCTTC.